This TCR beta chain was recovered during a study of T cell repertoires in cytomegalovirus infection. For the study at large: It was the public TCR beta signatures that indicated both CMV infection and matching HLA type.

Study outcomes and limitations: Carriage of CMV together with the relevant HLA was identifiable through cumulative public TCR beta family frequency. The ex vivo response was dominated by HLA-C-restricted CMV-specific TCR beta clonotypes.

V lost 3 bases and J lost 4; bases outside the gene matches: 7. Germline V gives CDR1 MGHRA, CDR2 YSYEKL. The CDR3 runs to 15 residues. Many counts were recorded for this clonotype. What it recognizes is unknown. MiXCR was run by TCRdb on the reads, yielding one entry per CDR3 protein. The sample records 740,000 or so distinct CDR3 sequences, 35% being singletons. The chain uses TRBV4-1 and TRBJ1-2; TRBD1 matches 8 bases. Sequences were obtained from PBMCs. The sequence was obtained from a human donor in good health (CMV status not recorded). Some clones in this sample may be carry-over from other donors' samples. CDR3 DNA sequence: TGCGCCAGCAGCCAGCAGGGGGCAACCAGCTATGGCTACACCTTC. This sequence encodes CASSQQGATSYGYTF.